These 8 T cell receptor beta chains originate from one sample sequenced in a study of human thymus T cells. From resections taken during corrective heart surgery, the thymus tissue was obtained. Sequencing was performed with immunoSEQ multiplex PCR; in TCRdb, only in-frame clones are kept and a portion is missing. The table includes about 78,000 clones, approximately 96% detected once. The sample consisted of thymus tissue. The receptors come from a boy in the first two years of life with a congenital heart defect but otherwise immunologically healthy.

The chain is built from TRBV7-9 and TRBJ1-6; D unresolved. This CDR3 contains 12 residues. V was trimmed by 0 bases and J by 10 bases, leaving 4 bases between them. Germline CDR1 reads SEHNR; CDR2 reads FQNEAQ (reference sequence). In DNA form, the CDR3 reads TGTGCCAGCAGCTTAGCGTCCTCACCCCTCCACTTT. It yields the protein CASSLASSPLHF.

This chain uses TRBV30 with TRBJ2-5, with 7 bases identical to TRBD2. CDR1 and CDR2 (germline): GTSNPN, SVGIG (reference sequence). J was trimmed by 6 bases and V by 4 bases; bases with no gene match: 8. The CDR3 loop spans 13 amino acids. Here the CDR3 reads CAWILGGVKTQYF. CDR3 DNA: TGTGCCTGGATCCTGGGGGGGGTTAAGACCCAGTACTTC.

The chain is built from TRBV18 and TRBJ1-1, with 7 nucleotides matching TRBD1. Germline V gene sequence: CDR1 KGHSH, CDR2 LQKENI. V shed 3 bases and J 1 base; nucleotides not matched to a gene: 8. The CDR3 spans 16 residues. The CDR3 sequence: CASSPDRTPGNTEAFF. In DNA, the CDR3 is TGTGCCAGCTCACCGGACAGGACCCCGGGGAACACTGAAGCTTTCTTT.

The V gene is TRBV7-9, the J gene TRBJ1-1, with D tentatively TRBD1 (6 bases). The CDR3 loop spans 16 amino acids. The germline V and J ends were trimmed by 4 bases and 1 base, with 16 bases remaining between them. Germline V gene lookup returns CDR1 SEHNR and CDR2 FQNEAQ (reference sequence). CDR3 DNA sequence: TGTGCCAGCAGCTCCTACTGCCGGGACAAGAACACTGAAGCTTTCTTT. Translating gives CASSSYCRDKNTEAFF.

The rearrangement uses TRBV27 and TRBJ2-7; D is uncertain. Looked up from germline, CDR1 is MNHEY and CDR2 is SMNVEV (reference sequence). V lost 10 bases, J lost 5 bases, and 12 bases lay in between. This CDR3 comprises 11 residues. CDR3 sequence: CATSPQNEQYF. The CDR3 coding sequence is TGTGCCACATCCCCGCAGAACGAGCAGTACTTC.

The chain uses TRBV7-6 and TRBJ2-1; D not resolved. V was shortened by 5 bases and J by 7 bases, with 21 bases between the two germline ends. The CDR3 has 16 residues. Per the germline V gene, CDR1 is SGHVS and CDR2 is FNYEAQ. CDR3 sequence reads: CASSPQRTLILNEQFF. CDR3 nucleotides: TGTGCCAGCAGCCCCCAGAGGACGTTAATTTTGAATGAGCAGTTCTTC.

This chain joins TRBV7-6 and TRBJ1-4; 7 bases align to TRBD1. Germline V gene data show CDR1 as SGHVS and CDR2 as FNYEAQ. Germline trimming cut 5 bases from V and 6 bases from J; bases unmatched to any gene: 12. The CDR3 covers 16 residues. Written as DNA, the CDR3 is TGTGCCAGCAGCCCGCACCCGACAGGGCGGGATGAAAAACTGTTTTTT. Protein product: CASSPHPTGRDEKLFF.

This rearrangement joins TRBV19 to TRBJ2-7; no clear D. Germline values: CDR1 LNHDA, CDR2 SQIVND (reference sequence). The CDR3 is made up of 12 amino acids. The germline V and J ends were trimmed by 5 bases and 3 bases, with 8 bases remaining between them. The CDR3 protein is CASSPPNYEQYF. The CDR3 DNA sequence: TGTGCCAGTAGTCCCCCGAACTACGAGCAGTACTTC.